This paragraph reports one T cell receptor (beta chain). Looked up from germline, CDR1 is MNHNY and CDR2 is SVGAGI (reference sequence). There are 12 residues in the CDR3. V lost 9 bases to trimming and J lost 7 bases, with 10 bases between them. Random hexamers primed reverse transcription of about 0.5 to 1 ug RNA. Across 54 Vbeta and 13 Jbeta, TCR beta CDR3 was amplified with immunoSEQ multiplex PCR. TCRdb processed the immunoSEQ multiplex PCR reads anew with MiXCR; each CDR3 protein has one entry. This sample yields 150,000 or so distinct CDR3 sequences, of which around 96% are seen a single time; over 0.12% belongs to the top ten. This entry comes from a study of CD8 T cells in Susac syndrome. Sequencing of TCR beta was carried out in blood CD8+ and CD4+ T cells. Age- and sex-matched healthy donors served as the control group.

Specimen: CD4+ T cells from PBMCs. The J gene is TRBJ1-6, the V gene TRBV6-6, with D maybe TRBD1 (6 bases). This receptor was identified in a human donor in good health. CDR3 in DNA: TGTGCCAGTCGGGACACCAATTCACCCCTCCACTTT. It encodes CASRDTNSPLHF.